One and the same sample provided the 24 T cell receptor beta chains below, sequenced in a study of T cell responses to AZD1222 COVID-19 vaccine (dated by TCRdb to 2020 to 2022). Receptors were amplified or captured by the immunoSEQ multiplex PCR assay. Held by TCRdb, this immuneACCESS table contains in-frame sequences only and omits some clones. Under half of the omission traces to an unresolved V gene where checked; the cause of the rest is unknown. The sample includes about 85,000 clones, with 88% observed a single time. Of the sample, 15% to 20% is held by the ten largest clones. The sample's time point label is to be understood as: baseline before first vaccination. Sample: peripheral blood, taken on day 0 of AZD1222 vaccination. The receptors here all came from an adult in good health.

Details on this clone: Other DNA sequences in this specimen translate into the identical CDR3. This chain uses TRBV29-1 with TRBJ2-7; D might be TRBD1 (6 bases). Germline V gene lookup returns CDR1 SQVTM and CDR2 ANQGSEA. The CDR3 has 13 amino acids. V lost 0 bases to trimming and J lost 0 bases, with 6 bases between them. CDR3 in DNA: TGCAGCGTTGAAGAGGACAGCTCCTACGAGCAGTACTTC. It translates to CSVEEDSSYEQYF.

This clone was recorded a few times. The genes are TRBV9 and TRBJ2-3, with 10 bases matching TRBD2. The CDR3 spans 18 residues. The germline CDR1 and CDR2 sequences are SGDLS and YYNGEE. The V gene end was trimmed by 4 bases and the J gene end by 0 bases; junction bases not matched to a gene: 11. The CDR3 sequence: CASSPRGTSVASTDTQYF. CDR3 nucleotide sequence: TGTGCCAGCAGCCCCCGGGGGACTAGCGTAGCTAGCACAGATACGCAGTATTTT.

The chain couples TRBV10-3 to TRBJ2-7, with no clear D. The germline V gene has CDR1 ENHRY and CDR2 SYGVKD. The V end was cut by 5 bases, the J end by 4 bases, with 9 bases between. The CDR3 consists of 12 residues. CDR3 sequence reads: CAISTDSYEQYF. The CDR3 bases are TGTGCCATCAGTACCGACTCGTACGAGCAGTACTTC.

The chain employs TRBV5-6 and TRBJ2-5; no firm D call. Germline-derived CDR1 and CDR2 are SGHDT and YYEEEE. V was shortened by 5 bases and J by 0 bases, with 8 bases between the two germline ends. This CDR3 has 13 amino acids. CDR3 amino acids: CASSSSYQETQYF. In DNA form, the CDR3 reads TGTGCCAGCAGTTCGTCGTACCAAGAGACCCAGTACTTC.

The chain combines TRBV19 with TRBJ2-5, with 9 bases matching TRBD1. CDR1 LNHDA and CDR2 SQIVND come from the germline V gene (reference sequence). The trim removed 8 bases at V and 5 bases at J, leaving 18 bases unmatched. There are 17 residues in the CDR3. The CDR3 DNA reads as TGTGCCAGTGCCCCTACTTATTCCGGGACAGGGATGGAGACCCAGTACTTC. Protein: CASAPTYSGTGMETQYF. Supplemented by reference TRBV19 and TRBJ2-5, the full variable domain reads DGGITQSPKYLFRKEGQNVTLSCEQNLNHDAMYWYRQDPGQGLRLIYYSQIVNDFQKGDIAEGYSVSREKKESFPLTVTSAQKNPTAFYLCASAPTYSGTGMETQYFGPGTRLLVL.

This clone was counted once. CDR3 amino acids: CASSLTGGANTGELFF. The CDR3 DNA reads TGCGCCAGCAGCTTAACAGGGGGTGCGAACACCGGGGAGCTGTTTTTT. The chain links TRBV5-1 to TRBJ2-2, with 8 bases matching TRBD1. J was trimmed by 0 bases and V by 2 bases; bases with no gene match: 3. Germline assignment: CDR1 SGHRS and CDR2 YFSETQ. This CDR3 has 16 amino acids. Looking up the rest from reference TRBV5-1 and TRBJ2-2 gives the full variable domain: KAGVTQTPRYLIKTRGQQVTLSCSPISGHRSVSWYQQTPGQGLQFLFEYFSETQRNKGNFPGRFSGRQFSNSRSEMNVSTLELGDSALYLCASSLTGGANTGELFFGEGSRLTVL.

This clone was observed once. The rearrangement joins TRBV7-8 to TRBJ1-1, with D unclear. Trimming pared 5 bases from V and 11 bases from J, leaving 21 bases between. Germline V gene data show CDR1 as SGHVS and CDR2 as FQNEAQ. The CDR3 loop spans 14 amino acids. Written as DNA, the CDR3 is TGTGCCAGCAGCAAACCCCGGGCCCCCCTGTCTGCTTTCTTT. Translated: CASSKPRAPLSAFF.

This clone was detected once. Other DNA sequences in this sample translate to the same CDR3. The chain joins TRBV4-1 to TRBJ1-1, with 7 bases aligning to TRBD1. Germline values: CDR1 MGHRA, CDR2 YSYEKL. The V gene end was trimmed by 6 bases and the J gene end by 1 base; junction bases not matched to a gene: 5. This CDR3 is built from 14 residues. As DNA, the CDR3 is TGCGCCAGCAGACCGGGACAGCCGAACACTGAAGCTTTCTTT. Its protein is CASRPGQPNTEAFF.

This clone has only a few counts. The rearrangement uses TRBV28 and TRBJ2-3, with 12 bases aligning to TRBD2. The V and J ends lost 1 base and 0 bases, in that order; junction bases with no gene match: 2. In germline, CDR1 is MDHEN, CDR2 SYDVKM. This CDR3 is built from 17 residues. In nucleotides, the CDR3 is TGTGCCAGCAGTTTATTAGGACTAGCGGGAAGCACAGATACGCAGTATTTT. Protein product: CASSLLGLAGSTDTQYF.

V gene TRBV7-8 combines with J gene TRBJ1-3; D ambiguous. Germline lookup yields CDR1 SGHVS and CDR2 FQNEAQ. This CDR3 spans 16 amino acids. V was shortened by 1 base and J by 2 bases, with 12 bases between the two germline ends. The CDR3 DNA follows: TGTGCCAGCAGCTTAGACCGGCCTCAAACTGGAAACACCATATATTTT. Translated, it gives CASSLDRPQTGNTIYF.

V and J are TRBV5-1 and TRBJ2-1; tentative D call: TRBD1 (6 bases). The germline gives CDR1 SGHRS, CDR2 YFSETQ. V was clipped by 3 bases and J by 0 bases, with 10 bases between them. The CDR3 spans 15 residues. Here the CDR3 reads CASSSDRSSYNEQFF. CDR3 DNA: TGCGCCAGCAGCTCCGACAGGAGCTCCTACAATGAGCAGTTCTTC.

This sequence joins TRBV5-4 and TRBJ2-5; 14 nucleotides match TRBD2. V lost 4 bases and J lost 3; bases outside the gene matches: 8. Germline assignment: CDR1 SGHNT and CDR2 YYREEE (reference sequence). The CDR3 has 17 amino acids. This CDR3 reads CASSPGGTSGREETQYF. Written as DNA, the CDR3 is TGTGCCAGCAGCCCGGGTGGGACTAGCGGGAGAGAAGAGACCCAGTACTTC.

The V call is TRBV28, the J call TRBJ1-6; TRBD1 matches at 8 bases. The CDR3 is 15 residues long. From germline, CDR1 is MDHEN and CDR2 SYDVKM. With V trimmed by 6 bases and J by 2 bases, 3 bases remained unmatched. CDR3 DNA: TGTGCCAGCAGAGAACAGGGGGCCTATAATTCACCCCTCCACTTT. Translated, it gives CASREQGAYNSPLHF. The variable domain in full, completed from reference TRBV28 and TRBJ1-6, reads DVKVTQSSRYLVKRTGEKVFLECVQDMDHENMFWYRQDPGLGLRLIYFSYDVKMKEKGDIPEGYSVSREKKERFSLILESASTNQTSMYLCASREQGAYNSPLHFGNGTRLTVT.

The V and J genes are TRBV19 and TRBJ2-3; D gene ambiguous. CDR3 length: 13 amino acids. V was clipped by 5 bases and J by 4 bases, with 10 bases between them. Germline V gene data show CDR1 as LNHDA and CDR2 as SQIVND (reference sequence). The CDR3 region has the DNA TGTGCCAGTAGTTCCCAGACCGCAGATACGCAGTATTTT. Translated, it gives CASSSQTADTQYF.

The CDR3 protein is CASALSDRANTEAFF. CDR3 bases: TGTGCCAGTGCGCTATCGGACAGGGCGAACACTGAAGCTTTCTTT. This chain links TRBV6-5 with TRBJ1-1, with 8 bases matching TRBD1. The germline V gene encodes CDR1 MNHEY and CDR2 SVGAGI. The J segment lost 1 base and the V segment lost 9 bases, leaving 10 bases of the junction unmatched. The CDR3 consists of 15 residues.

This clone was seen once. The V and J genes are TRBV28 and TRBJ1-6, with 7 nucleotides matching TRBD1. Germline V gives CDR1 MDHEN, CDR2 SYDVKM. This CDR3 comprises 15 residues. Losses at the gene ends were 4 bases for V and 8 bases for J; bases not matched to a gene: 8. The CDR3 spells CASSSGQLAYSPLHF. The CDR3 DNA is TGTGCCAGCAGTTCGGGACAGCTTGCCTATTCACCCCTCCACTTT.

This chain links TRBV24-1 with TRBJ2-5, with 11 bases that match TRBD2. CDR1 is KGHDR, CDR2 SFDVKD, per germline. The CDR3 runs 18 residues. Trimming took 4 bases from V and 4 from J; bases not matched to a gene: 13. CDR3 bases: TGTGCCACCAGTGACCGCTTCTATAGCGGGAGGGCCAGAGAGACCCAGTACTTC. Its translation: CATSDRFYSGRARETQYF.

The chain joins TRBV3-1 (or the pseudogene TRBV3-2) to TRBJ1-4; D ambiguous. This CDR3 has 12 amino acids. V gave up 6 bases and J gave up 10 bases, with 12 bases separating them. Germline V CDR1 and CDR2: LGHDT, YNNKEL (reference sequence). The DNA for the CDR3 is TGTGCCAGCAGTTCTCAAGGAGGAAAACTGTTTTTT. As protein: CASSSQGGKLFF.

Comment on this clone: The same CDR3 arises from other DNA sequences in this sample as well. The V gene is TRBV13, the J gene TRBJ2-4; 7 nucleotides align to TRBD2. This CDR3 has 14 amino acids. The germline V gene encodes CDR1 PRHDT and CDR2 FYEKMQ (reference sequence). Losses at the gene ends were 6 bases for V and 6 bases for J; bases not matched to a gene: 8. CDR3 region: CASSDRTSGNIQYF. The CDR3 DNA sequence: TGTGCCAGCAGTGACCGGACTAGTGGAAACATTCAGTACTTC.

The V and J genes are TRBV7-9 and TRBJ2-3, with a tentative D call TRBD2 (5 bases). CDR1 and CDR2 (germline): SEHNR, FQNEAQ (reference sequence). The CDR3 runs to 16 residues. V lost 1 base and J 2 bases, leaving 13 bases between the germline ends. The CDR3 is CASSLDQGGTTDTQYF. CDR3 nucleotides: TGTGCCAGCAGCTTAGATCAAGGAGGCACCACAGATACGCAGTATTTT. Variable domain in full (rest from reference TRBV7-9 and TRBJ2-3): DTGVSQNPRHKITKRGQNVTFRCDPISEHNRLYWYRQTLGQGPEFLTYFQNEAQLEKSRLLSDRFSAERPKGSFSTLEIQRTEQGDSAMYLCASSLDQGGTTDTQYFGPGTRLTVL.

The chain combines TRBV18 with TRBJ2-2, with no clear D. V lost 0 bases and J lost 5, with 10 bases in between. The CDR3 loop spans 15 amino acids. CDR1 and CDR2 from the germline V gene are KGHSH and LQKENI. The CDR3 bases are TGTGCCAGCTCACCACCGGCAAGGGCAACCGGGGAGCTGTTTTTT. It translates to CASSPPARATGELFF.

This chain joins TRBV12-3 or TRBV12-4 and TRBJ2-7; D is unclear. The CDR3 length is 12 residues. With 6 bases removed from V and 6 bases from J, the gap between germline ends came to 12 bases. CDR3 DNA: TGTGCCAGCAGCGGACCCGTAGGCGAGCAGTACTTC. It translates to CASSGPVGEQYF.

The chain combines TRBV20-1 with TRBJ2-3; no reliable D call. In germline, CDR1 is DFQATT, CDR2 SNEGSKA (reference sequence). The V end lost 3 bases, the J end lost 2 bases, and 15 bases lay between the germline ends. The CDR3 is 15 amino acids. The CDR3 coding sequence is TGCAGTGCTAGTAGGGCTAGTTTGGCCACAGATACGCAGTATTTT. Amino acids: CSASRASLATDTQYF.

The chain has TRBV11-3 and TRBJ1-1, with TRBD1 as a possible D gene (6 bases). Germline loops: CDR1 SGHNT, CDR2 YENEEA. This CDR3 comprises 13 residues. Trimming cost V 5 bases and J 5 bases, with 12 bases left between them. CDR3 sequence reads: CASSPRQDTEAFF. The CDR3 region has the DNA TGTGCCAGCAGCCCCCGACAGGATACTGAAGCTTTCTTT.